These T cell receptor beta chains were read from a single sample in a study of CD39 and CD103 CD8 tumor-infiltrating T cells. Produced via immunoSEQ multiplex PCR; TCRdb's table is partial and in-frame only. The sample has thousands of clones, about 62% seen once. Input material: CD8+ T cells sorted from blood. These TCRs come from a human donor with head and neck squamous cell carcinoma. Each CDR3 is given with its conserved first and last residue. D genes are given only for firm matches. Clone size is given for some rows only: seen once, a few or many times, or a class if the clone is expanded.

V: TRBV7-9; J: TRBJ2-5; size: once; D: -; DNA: TGTGCCAGCAGCGCCCGGAATCTAGAGACCCAGTACTTC; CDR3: CASSARNLETQYF
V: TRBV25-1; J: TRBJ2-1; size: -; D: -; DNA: TGTGCCAGCAGCCCCGCCCTGGGGATAGCCCTCGAGCAGTTCTTC; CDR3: CASSPALGIALEQFF
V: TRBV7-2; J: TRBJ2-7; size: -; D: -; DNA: TGTGCCAGCAGCTCGTTCGGGCAGGGGTACGAGCAGTACTTC; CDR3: CASSSFGQGYEQYF
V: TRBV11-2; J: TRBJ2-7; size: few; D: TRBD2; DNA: TGTGCCAGCAGCTATGATAGCGGGATAGTCTACGAGCAGTACTTC; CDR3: CASSYDSGIVYEQYF
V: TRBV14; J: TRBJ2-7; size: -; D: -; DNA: TGTGCCAGCAGCCAAGATCCAGGGGCCACCTACGAGCAGTACTTC; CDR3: CASSQDPGATYEQYF
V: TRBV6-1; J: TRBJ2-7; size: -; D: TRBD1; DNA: TGTGCCAGCAGTGTTTGGGGACAGGCAAATTACGAGCAGTACTTC; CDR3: CASSVWGQANYEQYF
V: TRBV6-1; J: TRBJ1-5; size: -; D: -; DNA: TGTGCCAGCAGTGAGGATGGGGTCAATAGCAATCAGCCCCAGCATTTT; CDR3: CASSEDGVNSNQPQHF
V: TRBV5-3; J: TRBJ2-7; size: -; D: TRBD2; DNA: TGTGCCAGAGGGGCGGGAGGGCCTCTCGAGCAGTACTTC; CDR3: CARGAGGPLEQYF
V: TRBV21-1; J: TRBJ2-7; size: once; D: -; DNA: TGTGCCAGCAGCAAAGGCCTCTGTTACAGGCCGAGCTCCTACGAGCAGTACTTC; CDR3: CASSKGLCYRPSSYEQYF
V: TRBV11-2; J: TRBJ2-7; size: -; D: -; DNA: TGTGCCAGCAGCACCGCCGCGCACTACGAGCAGTACTTC; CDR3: CASSTAAHYEQYF
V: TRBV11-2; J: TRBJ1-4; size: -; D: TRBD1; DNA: TGTGCCAGCAGCGACCGGGACAGCACAACTAATGAAAAACTGTTTTTT; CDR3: CASSDRDSTTNEKLFF
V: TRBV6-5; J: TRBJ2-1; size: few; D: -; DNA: TGTGCCAGCAGTTACTTCAGCGGGCTAGCTGAGCAGTTCTTC; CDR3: CASSYFSGLAEQFF
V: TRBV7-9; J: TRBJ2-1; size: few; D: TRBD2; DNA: TGTGCCAGCGGCGGAACTAGCGGGAGGACGAATGAGCAGTTCTTC; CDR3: CASGGTSGRTNEQFF
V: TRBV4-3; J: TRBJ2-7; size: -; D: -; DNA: TGCGCCAGCAGCCACTTCGGAGGGACCTACGAGCAGTACTTC; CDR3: CASSHFGGTYEQYF
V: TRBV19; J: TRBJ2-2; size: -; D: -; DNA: TGTGCCAGTAGTATCTCAGTCACCGGGGAGCTGTTTTTT; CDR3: CASSISVTGELFF
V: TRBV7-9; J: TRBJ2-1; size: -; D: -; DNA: TGTGCCAGCAGCGGGGTACGATGGGACAATGAGCAGTTCTTC; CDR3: CASSGVRWDNEQFF
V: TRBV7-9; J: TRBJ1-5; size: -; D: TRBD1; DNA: TGTGCCAGCAGCCCAGGGGGGGAGACCAATCAGCCCCAGCATTTT; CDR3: CASSPGGETNQPQHF
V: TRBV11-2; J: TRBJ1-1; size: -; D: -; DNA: TGTGCCAGCAGCTTAGTTCCGAACACTGAAGCTTTCTTT; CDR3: CASSLVPNTEAFF
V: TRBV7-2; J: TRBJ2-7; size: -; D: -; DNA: TGTGCCAGCAGCTTAGGAGCGGAGGACCTTTGGCACGAGCAGTACTTC; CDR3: CASSLGAEDLWHEQYF
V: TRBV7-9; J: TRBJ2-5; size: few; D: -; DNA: TGTGCCAGCAGCTTAGCGGCTAGCGAGGGGACCCAGTACTTC; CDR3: CASSLAASEGTQYF
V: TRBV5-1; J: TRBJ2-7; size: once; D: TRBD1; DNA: TGCGCCAGCGGCCGACAGGGACCCTACGAGCAGTACTTC; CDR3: CASGRQGPYEQYF
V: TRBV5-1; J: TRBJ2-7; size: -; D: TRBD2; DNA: TGCGCCAGCAGCTTCGAGACTAGCCAAAACTACGAGCAGTACTTC; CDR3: CASSFETSQNYEQYF
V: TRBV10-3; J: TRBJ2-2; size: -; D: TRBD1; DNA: TGTGCCATCAGTGTCACCGGGACAGGGGTACGTGGCACCGGGGAGCTGTTTTTT; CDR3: CAISVTGTGVRGTGELFF
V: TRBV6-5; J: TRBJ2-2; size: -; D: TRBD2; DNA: TGTGCCAGCAGTGTAGTAGCGGGGGGCGGCGGGGAGCTGTTTTTT; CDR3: CASSVVAGGGGELFF
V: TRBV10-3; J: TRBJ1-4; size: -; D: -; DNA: TGTGCCATCAGTGAATCCGGGGCAACTAATGAAAAACTGTTTTTT; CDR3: CAISESGATNEKLFF
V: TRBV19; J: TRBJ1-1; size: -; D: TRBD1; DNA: TGTGCCAGTAGTAATCCCGGACAGGGGTACACTGAAGCTTTCTTT; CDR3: CASSNPGQGYTEAFF
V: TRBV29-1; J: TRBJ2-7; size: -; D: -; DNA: TGCAGCGTTCGGGGGAACGACTACGAGCAGTACTTC; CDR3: CSVRGNDYEQYF
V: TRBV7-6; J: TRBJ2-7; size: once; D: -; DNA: TGTGCCAGCAGCTTAGACCGTGCCGCCTACGAGCAGTACTTC; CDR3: CASSLDRAAYEQYF
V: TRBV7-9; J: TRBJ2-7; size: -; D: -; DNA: TGTGCCAGCAGCCCGGACAATCCCGAGCAGTACTTC; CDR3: CASSPDNPEQYF
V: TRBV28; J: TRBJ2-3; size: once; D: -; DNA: TGTGCCAGCAGTGAAGTAGGGGATGGAGTCACAGATACGCAGTATTTT; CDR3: CASSEVGDGVTDTQYF
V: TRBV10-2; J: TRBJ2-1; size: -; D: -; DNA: TGCGCCAGCAGTGAAGGGGCCTGGGGCAATGAGCAGTTCTTC; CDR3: CASSEGAWGNEQFF
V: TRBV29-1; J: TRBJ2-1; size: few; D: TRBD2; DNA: TGCAGCGTTGAATGGACACAGGAGGCGCGGGGGGCTAGCGGGAGTGACAATGAGCAGTTCTTC; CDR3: CSVEWTQEARGASGSDNEQFF
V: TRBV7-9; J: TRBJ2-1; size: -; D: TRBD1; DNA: TGTGCCAGCAGCGCAACCGGGACAGCCTACAATGAGCAGTTCTTC; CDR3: CASSATGTAYNEQFF
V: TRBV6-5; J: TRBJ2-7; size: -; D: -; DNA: TGTGCCAGCAGTCAAGACACCTCCTACGAGCAGTACTTC; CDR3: CASSQDTSYEQYF
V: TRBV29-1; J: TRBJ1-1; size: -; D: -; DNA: TGCAGCGTTGAAGGGGGCACTGAAGCTTTCTTT; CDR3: CSVEGGTEAFF
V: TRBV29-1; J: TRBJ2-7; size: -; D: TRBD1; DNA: TGCAGCGTTGAAGATCGGACAGGGGGCGGTCGGTCCTACGAGCAGTACTTC; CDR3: CSVEDRTGGGRSYEQYF
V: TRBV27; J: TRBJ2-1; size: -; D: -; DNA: TGTGCCAGCAGAGTCTATCGGGAAAGGGACAATGAGCAGTTCTTC; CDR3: CASRVYRERDNEQFF
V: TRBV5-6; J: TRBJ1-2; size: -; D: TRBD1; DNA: TGTGCCAGCAGCTTGGGGCAGGGGGCAAACTATGGCTACACCTTC; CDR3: CASSLGQGANYGYTF
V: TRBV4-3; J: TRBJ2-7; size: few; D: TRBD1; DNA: TGCGCCAGCAGCCAACGACAGGGGAAAGGGGACCCGATCTACGAGCAGTACTTC; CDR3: CASSQRQGKGDPIYEQYF
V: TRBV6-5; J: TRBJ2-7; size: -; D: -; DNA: TGTGCCAGCAGTTATCAGGGAATTGACGAGCAGTACTTC; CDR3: CASSYQGIDEQYF
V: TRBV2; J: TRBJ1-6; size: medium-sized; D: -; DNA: TGTGCCAGCAGTGAAGTCCTGGGGGGGAGCTCACCCCTCCACTTT; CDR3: CASSEVLGGSSPLHF
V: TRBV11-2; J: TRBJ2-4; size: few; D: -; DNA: TGTGCCAGCACCGGGGGTAGTGGGGCGGTTCAGTACTTC; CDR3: CASTGGSGAVQYF
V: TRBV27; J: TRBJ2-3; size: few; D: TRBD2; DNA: TGTGCCAGCATCCGGACTAGAGGTTTAGCAGATACGCAGTATTTT; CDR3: CASIRTRGLADTQYF
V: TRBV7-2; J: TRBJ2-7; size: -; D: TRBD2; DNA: TGTGCCAGCAGTATTTGGGCTAGCGGGGGCTACGAGCAGTACTTC; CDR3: CASSIWASGGYEQYF
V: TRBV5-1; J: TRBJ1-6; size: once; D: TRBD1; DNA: TGCGCCAGCAGCTCAGCGACAGGGGAATTGATTTCACCCCTCCACTTT; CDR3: CASSSATGELISPLHF
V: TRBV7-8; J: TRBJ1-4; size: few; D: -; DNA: TGTGCCAGCAGCTCCAGGGACATCGTTCGTGAAAAACTGTTTTTT; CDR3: CASSSRDIVREKLFF
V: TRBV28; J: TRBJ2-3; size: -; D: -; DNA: TGTGCCAGCAGTCTATCGGATGTCACAGATACGCAGTATTTT; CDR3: CASSLSDVTDTQYF
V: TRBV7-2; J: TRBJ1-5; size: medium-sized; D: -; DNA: TGTGCCAGCAGCCCGCTACTTGGTCAGCCCCAGCATTTT; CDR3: CASSPLLGQPQHF
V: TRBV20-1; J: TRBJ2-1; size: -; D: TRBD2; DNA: TGCAGTGCTAGAGCTAGCGGGAGGGTGTTCTTC; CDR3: CSARASGRVFF
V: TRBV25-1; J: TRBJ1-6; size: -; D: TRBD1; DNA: TGTGCCAGCAGTGGTCCCTATTTAGCGACAGGGGGGAATTCACCCCTCCACTTT; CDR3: CASSGPYLATGGNSPLHF
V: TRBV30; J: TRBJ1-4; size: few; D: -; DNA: TGTGCCTGGAGCCCCACGTGGCAGCTTAATGAAAAACTGTTTTTT; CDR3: CAWSPTWQLNEKLFF
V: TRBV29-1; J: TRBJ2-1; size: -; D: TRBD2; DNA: TGCAGCGTTGAATTGACCGAGGACGCTAGCGGCAGCTCCTACAATGAGCAGTTCTTC; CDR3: CSVELTEDASGSSYNEQFF